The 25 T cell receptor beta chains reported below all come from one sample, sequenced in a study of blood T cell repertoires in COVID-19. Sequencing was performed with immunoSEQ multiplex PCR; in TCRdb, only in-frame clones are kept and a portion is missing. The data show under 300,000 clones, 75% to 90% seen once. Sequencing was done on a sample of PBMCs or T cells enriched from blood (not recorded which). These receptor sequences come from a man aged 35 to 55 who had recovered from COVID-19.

The CDR3 here is CASRPTGDLSGNTIYF. CDR3 in DNA: TGTGCCAGCAGGCCAACAGGGGACCTCTCTGGAAACACCATATATTTT. The V call is TRBV6-6, the J call TRBJ1-3, with 7 positions matching TRBD1. The germline gives CDR1 MNHNY, CDR2 SVGAGI (reference sequence). This CDR3 spans 16 amino acids. J gave up 0 bases and V 6 bases, and 8 bases lay outside the gene matches.

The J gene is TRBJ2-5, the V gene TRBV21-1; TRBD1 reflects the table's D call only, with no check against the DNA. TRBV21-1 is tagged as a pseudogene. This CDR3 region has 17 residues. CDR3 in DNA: TGTGCCAGCAGCACCAGGGCCGCAGGTATCCTCCAAGAGACCCAGTACTTC. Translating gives CASSTRAAGILQETQYF.

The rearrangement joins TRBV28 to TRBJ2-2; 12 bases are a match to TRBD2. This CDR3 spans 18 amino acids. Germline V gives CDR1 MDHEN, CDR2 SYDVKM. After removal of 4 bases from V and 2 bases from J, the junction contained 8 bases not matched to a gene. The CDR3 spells CASSSRRLAGDNTGELFF. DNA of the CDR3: TGTGCCAGCAGTTCGAGAAGACTAGCGGGAGATAACACCGGGGAGCTGTTTTTT.

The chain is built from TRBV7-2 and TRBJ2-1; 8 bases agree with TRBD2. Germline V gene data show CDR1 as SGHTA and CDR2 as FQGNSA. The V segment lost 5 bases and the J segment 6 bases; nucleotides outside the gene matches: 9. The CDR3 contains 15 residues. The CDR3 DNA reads TGTGCCAGCAGCCTGGGAGCGGGAGCCGGCAATGAGCAGTTCTTC. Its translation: CASSLGAGAGNEQFF.

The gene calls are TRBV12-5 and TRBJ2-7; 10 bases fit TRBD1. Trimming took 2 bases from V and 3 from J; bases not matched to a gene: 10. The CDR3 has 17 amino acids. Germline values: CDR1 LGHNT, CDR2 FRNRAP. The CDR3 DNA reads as TGTGCTAGTGGTTTGTCCAATCGACAGGGGGCTAGCTACGAGCAGTACTTC. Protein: CASGLSNRQGASYEQYF.

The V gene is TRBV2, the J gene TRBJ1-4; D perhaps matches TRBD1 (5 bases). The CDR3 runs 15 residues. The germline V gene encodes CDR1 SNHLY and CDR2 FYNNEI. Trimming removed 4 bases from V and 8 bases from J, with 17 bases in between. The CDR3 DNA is TGTGCCAGCAGTGCGGACATTTCTGCTGACGAAAAACTGTTTTTT. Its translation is CASSADISADEKLFF.

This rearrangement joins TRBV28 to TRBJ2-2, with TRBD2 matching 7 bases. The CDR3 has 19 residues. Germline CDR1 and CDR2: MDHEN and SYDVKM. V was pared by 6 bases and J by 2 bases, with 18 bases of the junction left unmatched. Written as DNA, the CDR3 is TGTGCCAGCAGAGACCCGCGTCTCCCTCTAGCGGTTAACACCGGGGAGCTGTTTTTT. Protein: CASRDPRLPLAVNTGELFF.

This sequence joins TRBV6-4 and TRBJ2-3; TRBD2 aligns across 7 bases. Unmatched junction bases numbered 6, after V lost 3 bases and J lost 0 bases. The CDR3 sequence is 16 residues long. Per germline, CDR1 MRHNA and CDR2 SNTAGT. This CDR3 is CASSEERDYSTDTQYF. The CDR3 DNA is TGTGCCAGCAGTGAGGAGCGGGACTATAGCACAGATACGCAGTATTTT.

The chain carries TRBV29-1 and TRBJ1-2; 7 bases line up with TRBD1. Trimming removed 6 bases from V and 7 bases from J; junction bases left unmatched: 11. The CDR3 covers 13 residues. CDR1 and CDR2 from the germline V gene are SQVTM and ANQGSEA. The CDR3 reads CSVGDRASSGYTF. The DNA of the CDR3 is TGCAGCGTAGGCGACAGGGCTAGTAGTGGCTACACCTTC.

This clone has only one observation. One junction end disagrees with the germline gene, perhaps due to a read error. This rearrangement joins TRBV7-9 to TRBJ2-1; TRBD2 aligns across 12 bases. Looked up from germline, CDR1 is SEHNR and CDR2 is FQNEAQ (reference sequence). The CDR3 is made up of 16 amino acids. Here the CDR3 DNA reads TGTGCCGGCAGCTCCGCTAGCGGGAGGGTCGGGGATGAGCAGTTCTTC. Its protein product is CAGSSASGRVGDEQFF. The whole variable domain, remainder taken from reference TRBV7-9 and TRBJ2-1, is DTGVSQNPRHKITKRGQNVTFRCDPISEHNRLYWYRQTLGQGPEFLTYFQNEAQLEKSRLLSDRFSAERPKGSFSTLEIQRTEQGDSAMYLCAGSSASGRVGDEQFFGPGTRLTVL.

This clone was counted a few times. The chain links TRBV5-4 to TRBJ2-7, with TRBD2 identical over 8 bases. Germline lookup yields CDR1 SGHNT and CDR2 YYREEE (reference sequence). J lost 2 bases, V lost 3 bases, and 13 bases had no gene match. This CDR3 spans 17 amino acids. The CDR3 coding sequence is TGTGCCAGCAGCTCCGGCGGGGGGAGTCCAAACGCCTACGAGCAGTACTTC. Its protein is CASSSGGGSPNAYEQYF.

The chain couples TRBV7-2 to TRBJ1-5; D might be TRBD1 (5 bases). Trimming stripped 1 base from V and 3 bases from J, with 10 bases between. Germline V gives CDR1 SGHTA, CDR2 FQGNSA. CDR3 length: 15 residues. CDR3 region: CASSLVRAVNQPQHF. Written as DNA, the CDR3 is TGTGCCAGCAGCTTAGTCAGGGCGGTCAATCAGCCCCAGCATTTT. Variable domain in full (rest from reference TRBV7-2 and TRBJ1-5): GAGVSQSPSNKVTEKGKDVELRCDPISGHTALYWYRQSLGQGLEFLIYFQGNSAPDKSGLPSDRFSAERTGGSVSTLTIQRTQQEDSAVYLCASSLVRAVNQPQHFGDGTRLSIL.

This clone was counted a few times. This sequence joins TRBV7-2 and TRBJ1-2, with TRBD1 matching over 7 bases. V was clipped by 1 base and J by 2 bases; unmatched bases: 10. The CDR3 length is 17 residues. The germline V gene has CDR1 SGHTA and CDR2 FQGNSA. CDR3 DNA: TGTGCCAGCAGCTTAGTAGATTGGGACAGCAACAACTATGGCTACACCTTC. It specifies CASSLVDWDSNNYGYTF. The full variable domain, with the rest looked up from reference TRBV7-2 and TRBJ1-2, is GAGVSQSPSNKVTEKGKDVELRCDPISGHTALYWYRQSLGQGLEFLIYFQGNSAPDKSGLPSDRFSAERTGGSVSTLTIQRTQQEDSAVYLCASSLVDWDSNNYGYTFGSGTRLTVV.

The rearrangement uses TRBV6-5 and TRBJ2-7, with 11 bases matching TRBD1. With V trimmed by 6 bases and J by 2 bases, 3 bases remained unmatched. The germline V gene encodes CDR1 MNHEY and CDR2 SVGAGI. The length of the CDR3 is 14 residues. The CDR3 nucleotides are TGTGCCAGCAGAGAGGACAGGGGGCCCTACGAGCAGTACTTC. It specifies CASREDRGPYEQYF.

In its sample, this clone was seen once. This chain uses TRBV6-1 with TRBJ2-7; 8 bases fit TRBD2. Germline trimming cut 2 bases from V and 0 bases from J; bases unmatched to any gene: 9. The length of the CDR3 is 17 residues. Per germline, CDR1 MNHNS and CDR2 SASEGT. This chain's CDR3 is CASSEFQAGLVSYEQYF. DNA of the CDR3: TGTGCCAGCAGTGAATTTCAAGCGGGACTAGTCTCCTACGAGCAGTACTTC.

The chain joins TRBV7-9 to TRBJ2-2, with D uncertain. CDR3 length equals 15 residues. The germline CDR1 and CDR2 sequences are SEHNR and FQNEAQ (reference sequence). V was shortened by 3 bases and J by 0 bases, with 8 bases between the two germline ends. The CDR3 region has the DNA TGTGCCAGCAGCTTGTGGCAGACGAACACCGGGGAGCTGTTTTTT. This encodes CASSLWQTNTGELFF.

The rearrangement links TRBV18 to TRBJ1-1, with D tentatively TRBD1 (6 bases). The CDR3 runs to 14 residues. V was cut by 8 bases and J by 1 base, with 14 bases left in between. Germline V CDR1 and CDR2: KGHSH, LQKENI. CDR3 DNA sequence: TGTGCCAGCGCAACGGGACACACGAACACTGAAGCTTTCTTT. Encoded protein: CASATGHTNTEAFF.

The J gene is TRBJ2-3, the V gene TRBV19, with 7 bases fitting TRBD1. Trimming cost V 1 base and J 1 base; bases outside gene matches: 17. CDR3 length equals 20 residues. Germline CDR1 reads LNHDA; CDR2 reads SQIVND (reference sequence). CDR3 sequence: CASSIVGNRQGRLRTDTQYF. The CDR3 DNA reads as TGTGCCAGTAGTATAGTCGGGAATAGACAGGGAAGGTTACGCACAGATACGCAGTATTTT.

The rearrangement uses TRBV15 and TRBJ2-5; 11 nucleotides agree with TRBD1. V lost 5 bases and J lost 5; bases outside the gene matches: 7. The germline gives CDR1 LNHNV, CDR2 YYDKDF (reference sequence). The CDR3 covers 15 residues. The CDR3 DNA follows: TGTGCCACCAGCCCGGACAGGGGGCAGGAGGAGACCCAGTACTTC. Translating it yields CATSPDRGQEETQYF.

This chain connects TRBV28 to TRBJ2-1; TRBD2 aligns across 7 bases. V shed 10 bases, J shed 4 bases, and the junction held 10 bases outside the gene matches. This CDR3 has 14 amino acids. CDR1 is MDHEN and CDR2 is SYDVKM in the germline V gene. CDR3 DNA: TGTGCCACCATAAAGGGACTACATTACAATGAGCAGTTCTTC. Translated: CATIKGLHYNEQFF.

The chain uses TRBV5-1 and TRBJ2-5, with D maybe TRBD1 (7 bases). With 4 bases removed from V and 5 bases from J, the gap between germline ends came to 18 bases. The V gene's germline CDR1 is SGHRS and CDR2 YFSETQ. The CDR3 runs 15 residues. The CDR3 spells CASSGGGGGRETQYF. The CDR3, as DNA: TGCGCCAGCAGCGGAGGGGGCGGAGGCAGGGAGACCCAGTACTTC.

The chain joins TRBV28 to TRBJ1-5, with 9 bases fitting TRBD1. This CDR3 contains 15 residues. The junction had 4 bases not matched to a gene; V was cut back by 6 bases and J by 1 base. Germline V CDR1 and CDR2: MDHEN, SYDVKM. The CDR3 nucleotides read TGTGCCAGCAGAAATACAGGGGGCAGCAATCAGCCCCAGCATTTT. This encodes CASRNTGGSNQPQHF.

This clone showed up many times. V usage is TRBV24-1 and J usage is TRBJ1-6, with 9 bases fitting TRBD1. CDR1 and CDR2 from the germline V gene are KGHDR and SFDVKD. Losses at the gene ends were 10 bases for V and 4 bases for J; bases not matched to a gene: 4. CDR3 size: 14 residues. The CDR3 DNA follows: TGTGCCACTTACGGACAGGGGTATAATTCACCCCTCCACTTT. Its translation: CATYGQGYNSPLHF.

The DNA for the CDR3 is TGTGCCAGCATGGGACTAGCGGGAGTAGGGGAGCAGTACTTC. Protein: CASMGLAGVGEQYF. The V call is TRBV28, the J call TRBJ2-7, with 14 bases matching TRBD2. J gave up 7 bases and V 7 bases, and 6 bases lay outside the gene matches. CDR3 length equals 14 residues. Germline CDR1 and CDR2: MDHEN and SYDVKM.

This CDR3 is CASSRSGGFWGYTF. In DNA form, the CDR3 reads TGTGCCAGCAGTCGATCAGGGGGCTTTTGGGGCTACACCTTC. This chain connects TRBV27 to TRBJ1-2, with 8 bases aligning to TRBD1. With V trimmed by 5 bases and J by 8 bases, 10 bases remained unmatched. CDR3 size: 14 residues. CDR1 and CDR2 (germline): MNHEY, SMNVEV (reference sequence).